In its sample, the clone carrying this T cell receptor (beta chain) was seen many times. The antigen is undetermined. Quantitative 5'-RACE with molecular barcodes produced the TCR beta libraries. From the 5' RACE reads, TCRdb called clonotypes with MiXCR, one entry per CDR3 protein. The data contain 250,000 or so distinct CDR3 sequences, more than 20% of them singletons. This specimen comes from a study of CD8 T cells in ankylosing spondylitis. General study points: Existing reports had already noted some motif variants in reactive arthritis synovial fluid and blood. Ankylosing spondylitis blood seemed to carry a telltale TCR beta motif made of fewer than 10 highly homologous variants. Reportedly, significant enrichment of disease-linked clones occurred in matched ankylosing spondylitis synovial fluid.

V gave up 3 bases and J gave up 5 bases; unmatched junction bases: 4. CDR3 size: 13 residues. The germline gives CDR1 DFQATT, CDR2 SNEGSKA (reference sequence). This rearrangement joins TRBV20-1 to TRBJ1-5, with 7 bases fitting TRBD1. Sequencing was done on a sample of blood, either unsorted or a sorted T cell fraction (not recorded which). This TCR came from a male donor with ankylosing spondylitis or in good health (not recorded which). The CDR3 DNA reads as TGCAGTGCTAGGCCCGACAGGGATCAGCCCCAGCATTTT. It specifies CSARPDRDQPQHF.